A single sample is the source of the 19 T cell receptor beta chains below, sequenced in a study of CD8+CD57+ T cells in acquired aplastic anemia. Profiling of TCR beta VDJ combinations and CDR3 sequences used genomic DNA as template. MiXCR, run by TCRdb on the reads, gives a single entry per CDR3 protein. The sample holds roughly 180,000 distinct CDR3 sequences, about 47% seen once. Sequencing was carried out using sorted CD4+, CD8+, or CD8+CD57+ T cells (not recorded which) from PBMCs. The receptor source for this set is a human donor in good health.

This clonotype was observed a few times. The rearrangement links TRBV5-4 to TRBJ2-6; D uncertain. The CDR3 is 17 amino acids. Germline V lookup: CDR1 SGHNT, CDR2 YYREEE (reference sequence). The V gene lost 0 bases and the J gene lost 4 bases, with 14 bases spanning the gap. The CDR3 nucleotides are TGTGCCAGCAGCTTGGGGTCCTGGGTCTCCGGGGCCAACGTCCTGACTTTC. Amino acids: CASSLGSWVSGANVLTF.

This clonotype was picked up many times. This sequence joins TRBV12-3 or TRBV12-4 and TRBJ1-2; TRBD1 is a possible D gene (5 bases). With 3 bases removed from V and 5 bases from J, the gap between germline ends came to 10 bases. The CDR3 contains 13 residues. As DNA, the CDR3 is TGTGCCAGCAGTTTCCGACAGCCGTATGGCTACACCTTC. Its protein is CASSFRQPYGYTF.

This clonotype was recorded many times. The V gene is TRBV7-8, the J gene TRBJ2-1; D remains ambiguous. The CDR3 consists of 14 residues. Per germline, CDR1 SGHVS and CDR2 FQNEAQ. Trimming removed 1 base from V and 3 bases from J, with 7 bases in between. In DNA form, the CDR3 reads TGTGCCAGCAGCTTAGAGGCCGTCTACAATGAGCAGTTCTTC. Translation gives CASSLEAVYNEQFF.

This clonotype was detected ten times or more. J is TRBJ1-3 and V is TRBV10-2, with D unresolved. V was trimmed by 3 bases and J by 4 bases, leaving 10 bases between them. Germline V CDR1 and CDR2: WSHSY, SAAADI. The CDR3 is made up of 14 amino acids. Here the CDR3 DNA reads TGCGCCAGCAGTGAATTAAGGGTGGGAAACACCATATATTTT. Its protein product is CASSELRVGNTIYF.

This clonotype occurred many times. The chain joins TRBV2 to TRBJ1-4; possibly TRBD1 for D (5 bases). Trimming removed 3 bases at V and 2 bases at J, with 19 bases between. Germline V gene data show CDR1 as SNHLY and CDR2 as FYNNEI. The CDR3 is 18 amino acids. As DNA, the CDR3 is TGTGCCAGCAGTGAGATTCCGGCCAGGGCGATGACTAATGAAAAACTGTTTTTT. Protein sequence: CASSEIPARAMTNEKLFF.

The rearrangement links TRBV15 to TRBJ2-4, with TRBD2 matching over 10 bases. CDR1 and CDR2 (germline): LNHNV, YYDKDF (reference sequence). The trim removed 3 bases at V and 0 bases at J, leaving 5 bases unmatched. The CDR3 runs to 17 residues. DNA of the CDR3: TGTGCCACCAGCAGTCCTAGCGGGGGACTAGCCAAAAACATTCAGTACTTC. Protein sequence: CATSSPSGGLAKNIQYF.

The chain has TRBV7-2 and TRBJ2-7, with a tentative D call TRBD1 (5 bases). Germline CDR1 SGHTA, CDR2 FQGNSA. The CDR3 has 14 residues. V lost 0 bases to trimming and J lost 3 bases, with 9 bases between them. CDR3 residues: CASSLAGQGYEQYF. CDR3 DNA: TGTGCCAGCAGCTTAGCGGGGCAGGGCTACGAGCAGTACTTC. Variable domain in full (rest from reference TRBV7-2 and TRBJ2-7): GAGVSQSPSNKVTEKGKDVELRCDPISGHTALYWYRQSLGQGLEFLIYFQGNSAPDKSGLPSDRFSAERTGGSVSTLTIQRTQQEDSAVYLCASSLAGQGYEQYFGPGTRLTVT.

The chain uses TRBV29-1 and TRBJ2-7; 15 bases are shared with TRBD2. Trimming removed 7 bases from V and 2 bases from J; junction bases left unmatched: 3. This CDR3 comprises 14 residues. Germline values: CDR1 SQVTM, CDR2 ANQGSEA. CDR3 in amino acids: CSARTSGGAYEQYF. CDR3 in DNA: TGCAGCGCACGGACTAGCGGGGGGGCCTACGAGCAGTACTTC.

Comments on this clonotype: This sequence may be a read error, since a much larger clone differs from it by one base. Here the CDR3 reads CASGPQGVNYGYTF. The CDR3 DNA reads TGTGCCAGCGGTCCACAGGGGGTTAACTATGGCTACACCTTC. J is TRBJ1-2 and V is TRBV6-1; TRBD1 aligns across 8 bases. Trimming took 8 bases from V and 1 from J; bases not matched to a gene: 6. Germline-derived CDR1 and CDR2 are MNHNS and SASEGT. The length of the CDR3 is 14 residues.

This clonotype was observed at least ten times. The chain employs TRBV11-2 and TRBJ2-5, with D perhaps TRBD1 or TRBD2 (6 bases each). The CDR3 runs 15 residues. Germline CDR1 SGHAT, CDR2 FQNNGV. V was shortened by 4 bases and J by 3 bases, with 15 bases between the two germline ends. CDR3 protein: CASSSGASPEETQYF. CDR3 in DNA: TGTGCCAGCAGCTCGGGGGCCTCCCCGGAAGAGACCCAGTACTTC.

There are many counts of this clonotype. V is TRBV9 and J is TRBJ2-1; TRBD2 agrees at 9 bases. CDR3 size: 14 residues. CDR1 and CDR2 from the germline V gene are SGDLS and YYNGEE. Trimming took 0 bases from V and 12 from J; bases not matched to a gene: 7. The CDR3: CASSVETSGRGQFF. Written as DNA, the CDR3 is TGTGCCAGCAGCGTAGAGACTAGCGGTCGGGGGCAGTTCTTC. Complete variable domain (other parts from reference TRBV9 and TRBJ2-1): DSGVTQTPKHLITATGQRVTLRCSPRSGDLSVYWYQQSLDQGLQFLIQYYNGEERAKGNILERFSAQQFPDLHSELNLSSLELGDSALYFCASSVETSGRGQFFGPGTRLTVL.

The CDR3, as DNA: TGTGCCAGCAGCTTAGGCCGTTTAGCGGCATACACTGAAGCTTTCTTT. This sequence encodes CASSLGRLAAYTEAFF. The V gene is TRBV7-8, the J gene TRBJ1-1; D is unresolved. CDR1 is SGHVS and CDR2 is FQNEAQ in the germline V gene. This CDR3 has 16 amino acids. V lost 1 base to trimming and J lost 3 bases, with 15 bases between them.

The CDR3 loop reads CASSWGGYEQYF. CDR3 nucleotide sequence: TGTGCCAGCAGCTGGGGGGGCTACGAGCAGTACTTC. This chain connects TRBV7-9 to TRBJ2-7, with 7 bases that match TRBD2. The CDR3 covers 12 residues. Unmatched junction bases numbered 0, after V lost 4 bases and J lost 3 bases. Germline CDR1 is SEHNR and CDR2 is FQNEAQ (reference sequence).

This clonotype was seen a handful of times. The chain carries TRBV29-1 and TRBJ2-5; TRBD2 agrees at 10 bases. Germline V CDR1 and CDR2: SQVTM, ANQGSEA. The CDR3 extends over 13 amino acids. V lost 4 bases, J lost 4 bases, and 3 bases stayed unmatched. The CDR3 protein is CSVVAGGRETQYF. As DNA, the CDR3 is TGCAGCGTTGTAGCGGGAGGACGAGAGACCCAGTACTTC.

There are many counts of this clonotype. The V and J genes are TRBV19 and TRBJ2-7; TRBD1 agrees at 7 bases. V lost 4 bases to trimming and J lost 2 bases; unmatched junction nucleotides: 8. In germline, CDR1 is LNHDA, CDR2 SQIVND (reference sequence). There are 15 residues in the CDR3. The CDR3 is CASSTRQGAAYEQYF. Written as DNA, the CDR3 is TGTGCCAGTAGTACCCGACAGGGCGCCGCCTACGAGCAGTACTTC.

The table lists this clonotype with many counts. The chain recombines TRBV24-1 with TRBJ2-3; 10 positions agree with TRBD2. The CDR3 loop spans 19 amino acids. Germline V gene sequence: CDR1 KGHDR, CDR2 SFDVKD. V shed 1 base and J 0 bases; nucleotides not matched to a gene: 9. Written as DNA, the CDR3 is TGTGCCACCAGTGATTTTCCCCGGACTAGCGGAGCGAGCACAGATACGCAGTATTTT. Translation gives CATSDFPRTSGASTDTQYF.

The gene calls are TRBV6-1 and TRBJ1-6; D unresolved. This CDR3 is built from 13 residues. The germline CDR1 and CDR2 sequences are MNHNS and SASEGT. Trimming pared 7 bases from V and 10 bases from J, leaving 14 bases between. CDR3 nucleotide sequence: TGTGCCAGCAACGATGATTTAAGATCACCCCTCCACTTT. Translating it yields CASNDDLRSPLHF.

This chain joins TRBV12-3 or TRBV12-4 and TRBJ1-6; 8 bases line up with TRBD1. CDR3 size: 14 residues. Trimming cost V 1 base and J 9 bases; bases outside gene matches: 2. CDR3 nucleotides: TGTGCCAGCAGTTTAGGGGGACAGGTTTCACCCCTCCACTTT. Translation gives CASSLGGQVSPLHF.

This clonotype was seen ten or more times. V and J are TRBV10-2 and TRBJ1-2; TRBD1 aligns across 7 bases. The trim removed 6 bases at V and 4 bases at J, leaving 11 bases unmatched. This CDR3 spans 15 amino acids. Germline values: CDR1 WSHSY, CDR2 SAAADI. Written as DNA, the CDR3 is TGCGCCAGCAGGGCACGAGGGGGCTCAGGCTATGGCTACACCTTC. This sequence encodes CASRARGGSGYGYTF.